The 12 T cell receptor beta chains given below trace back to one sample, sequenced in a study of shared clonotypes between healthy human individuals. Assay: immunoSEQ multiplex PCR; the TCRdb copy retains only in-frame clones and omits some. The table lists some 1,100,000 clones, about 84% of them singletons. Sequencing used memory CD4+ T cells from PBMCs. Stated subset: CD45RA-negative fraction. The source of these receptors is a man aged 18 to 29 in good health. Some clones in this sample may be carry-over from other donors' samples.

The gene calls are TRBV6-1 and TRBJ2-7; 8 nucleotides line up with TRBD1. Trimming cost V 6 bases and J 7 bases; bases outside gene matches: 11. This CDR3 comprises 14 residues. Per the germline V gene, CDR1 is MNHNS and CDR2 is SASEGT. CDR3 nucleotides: TGTGCCAGCAGCCCGGGACAGGTTTTAGGAGAGCAGTACTTC. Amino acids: CASSPGQVLGEQYF.

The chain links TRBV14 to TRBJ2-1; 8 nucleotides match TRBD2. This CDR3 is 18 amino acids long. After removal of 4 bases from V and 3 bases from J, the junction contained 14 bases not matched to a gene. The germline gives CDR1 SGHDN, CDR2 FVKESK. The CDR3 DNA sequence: TGTGCCAGCAGCCGACTAGCGTACGAGGCGTTGAACTACAATGAGCAGTTCTTC. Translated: CASSRLAYEALNYNEQFF.

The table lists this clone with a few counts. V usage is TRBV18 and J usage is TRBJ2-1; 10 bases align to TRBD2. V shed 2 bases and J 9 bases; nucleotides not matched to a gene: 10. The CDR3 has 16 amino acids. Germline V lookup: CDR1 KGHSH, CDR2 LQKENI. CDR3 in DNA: TGTGCCAGCTCACCAAGTTCAGCTAGCGGGAGTGGTGAGCAGTTCTTC. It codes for CASSPSSASGSGEQFF. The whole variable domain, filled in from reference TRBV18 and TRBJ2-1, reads NAGVMQNPRHLVRRRGQEARLRCSPMKGHSHVYWYRQLPEEGLKFMVYLQKENIIDESGMPKERFSAEFPKEGPSILRIQQVVRGDSAAYFCASSPSSASGSGEQFFGPGTRLTVL.

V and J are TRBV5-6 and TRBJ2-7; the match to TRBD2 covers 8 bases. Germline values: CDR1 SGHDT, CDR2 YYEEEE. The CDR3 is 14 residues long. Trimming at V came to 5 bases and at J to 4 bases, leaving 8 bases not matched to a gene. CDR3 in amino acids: CASSSPGGTYEQYF. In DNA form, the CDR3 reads TGTGCCAGCAGTTCCCCGGGGGGGACTTACGAGCAGTACTTC.

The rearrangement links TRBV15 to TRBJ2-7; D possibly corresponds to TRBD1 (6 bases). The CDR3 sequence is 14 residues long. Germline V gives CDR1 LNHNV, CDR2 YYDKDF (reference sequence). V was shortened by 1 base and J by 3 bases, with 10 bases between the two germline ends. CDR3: CATSRVPDSYEQYF. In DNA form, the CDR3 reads TGTGCCACCAGCAGAGTTCCGGACAGCTACGAGCAGTACTTC.

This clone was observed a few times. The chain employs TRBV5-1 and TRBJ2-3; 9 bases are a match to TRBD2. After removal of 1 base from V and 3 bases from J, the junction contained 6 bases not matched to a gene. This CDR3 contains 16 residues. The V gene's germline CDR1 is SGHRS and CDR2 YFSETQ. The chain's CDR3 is CASSLSSGRRTDTQYF. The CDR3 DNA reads TGCGCCAGCAGCTTGAGCAGCGGGAGGCGAACAGATACGCAGTATTTT.

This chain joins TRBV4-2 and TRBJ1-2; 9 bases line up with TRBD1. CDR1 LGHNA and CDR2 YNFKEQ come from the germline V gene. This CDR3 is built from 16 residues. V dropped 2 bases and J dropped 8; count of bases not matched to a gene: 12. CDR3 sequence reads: CASSQPGTGYGYGYTF. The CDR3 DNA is TGTGCCAGCAGCCAACCCGGGACAGGGTACGGGTACGGCTACACCTTC.

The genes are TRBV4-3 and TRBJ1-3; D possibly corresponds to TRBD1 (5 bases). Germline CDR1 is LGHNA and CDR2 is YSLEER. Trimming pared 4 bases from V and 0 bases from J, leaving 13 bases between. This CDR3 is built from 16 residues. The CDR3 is CASSLVGPDSGNTIYF. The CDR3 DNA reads TGCGCCAGCAGCCTCGTGGGACCTGACTCTGGAAACACCATATATTTT.

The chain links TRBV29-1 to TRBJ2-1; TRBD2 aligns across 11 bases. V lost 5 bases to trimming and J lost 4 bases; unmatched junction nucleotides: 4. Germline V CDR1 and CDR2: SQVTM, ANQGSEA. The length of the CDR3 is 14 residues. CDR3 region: CSVTSGSGYNEQFF. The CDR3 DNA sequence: TGCAGCGTTACTAGCGGGAGTGGGTACAATGAGCAGTTCTTC.

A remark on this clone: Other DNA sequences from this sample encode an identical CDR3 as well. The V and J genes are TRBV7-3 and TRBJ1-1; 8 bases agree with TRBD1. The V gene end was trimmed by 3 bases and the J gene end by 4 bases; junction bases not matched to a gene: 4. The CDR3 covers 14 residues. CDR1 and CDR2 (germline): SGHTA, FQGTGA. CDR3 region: CASSLTGVGTEAFF. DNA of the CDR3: TGTGCCAGCAGCTTGACAGGGGTGGGCACTGAAGCTTTCTTT. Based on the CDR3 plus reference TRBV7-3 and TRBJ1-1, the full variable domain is GAGVSQTPSNKVTEKGKYVELRCDPISGHTALYWYRQSLGQGPEFLIYFQGTGAADDSGLPNDRFFAVRPEGSVSTLKIQRTERGDSAVYLCASSLTGVGTEAFFGQGTRLTVV.

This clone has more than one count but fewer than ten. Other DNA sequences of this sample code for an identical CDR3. The CDR3 nucleotides read TGTGCCAGCAGCGACAGGGGAAGAACCGGGGAGCTGTTTTTT. Translated, it gives CASSDRGRTGELFF. The chain is built from TRBV2 and TRBJ2-2; TRBD1 matches 8 bases. The V segment lost 6 bases and the J segment 5 bases; nucleotides outside the gene matches: 5. Germline CDR1 SNHLY, CDR2 FYNNEI. The CDR3 spans 14 residues.

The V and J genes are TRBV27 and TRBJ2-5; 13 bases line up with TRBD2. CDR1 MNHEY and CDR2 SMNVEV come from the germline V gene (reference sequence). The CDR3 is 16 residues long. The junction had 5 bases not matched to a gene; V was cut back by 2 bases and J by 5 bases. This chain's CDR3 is CASSLRTSGSKETQYF. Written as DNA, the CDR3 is TGTGCCAGCAGTTTAAGGACTAGCGGGAGTAAGGAGACCCAGTACTTC.